Below, 3 T cell receptor beta chains from the same sample are listed, as sequenced in a study of blood T cell repertoires in COVID-19. Method: immunoSEQ multiplex PCR; TCRdb's copy keeps in-frame clones and lacks some. The sample holds around 290,000 clones, approximately 85% seen once. Material: PBMCs or T cells enriched from blood (not recorded which). These receptors were collected from a woman aged 25 to 39 who had recovered from COVID-19.

The chain joins TRBV27 to TRBJ2-7, with TRBD1 as a possible D gene (5 bases). Germline V gene sequence: CDR1 MNHEY, CDR2 SMNVEV (reference sequence). Trimming left V 8 bases short and J 0 bases short, with 11 bases between. The CDR3 contains 13 residues. The CDR3 sequence is CASGPDSSYEQYF. The CDR3 nucleotides are TGTGCCAGCGGACCCGACAGCTCCTACGAGCAGTACTTC.

The chain links TRBV7-9 to TRBJ2-1; 8 bases align to TRBD1. Trimming took 4 bases from V and 1 from J; bases not matched to a gene: 3. The CDR3 runs to 15 residues. Germline V gene sequence: CDR1 SEHNR, CDR2 FQNEAQ (reference sequence). In nucleotides, the CDR3 is TGTGCCAGCAGCTCAGGGGGCCGGTCCTACAATGAGCAGTTCTTC. It is translated as CASSSGGRSYNEQFF.

The chain couples TRBV21-1 to TRBJ2-7; the D call in the table, TRBD1, was not verified against the DNA. TRBV21-1 is deemed a pseudogene. This CDR3 region has 16 residues. DNA for the CDR3: TGTGCCAGCAGCAACTGGGACTGCCAGGAGGGGGCCGAGCAGTACTTC. It translates to CASSNWDCQEGAEQYF.